The sample holds one count of the clone carrying this T cell receptor (beta chain). The data are from a study of blood T cell repertoires in COVID-19. At the level of the study: Samples came from the United States, Italy and Spain, spanning acute and convalescent COVID-19. Sample material is recorded as cDNA or gDNA derived from T cells, B-cell-depleted T cells, or PBMCs.

V lost 6 bases and J lost 3; bases outside the gene matches: 6. This CDR3 region has 14 residues. Per germline, CDR1 SQVTM and CDR2 ANQGSEA. Original data processing: Reference gene primer amplification yielded estimated nucleated cell counts. The table came from immunoSEQ multiplex PCR; TCRdb's copy has only in-frame clones and leaves some out. V and J calls and clone size are as listed in that table; D and trimming were resolved from the DNA. The table records approximately 190,000 clones, about 80% of them present only once. The chain combines TRBV29-1 with TRBJ1-5; 9 bases match TRBD1. The TCR sequence derives from a man between 25 and 39 years old with active or convalescent COVID-19. The specimen sequenced was peripheral blood. CDR3 sequence (DNA): TGCAGCGTCACCGGGACAGGGAACAATCAGCCCCAGCATTTT. Amino acid sequence: CSVTGTGNNQPQHF.